The 26 T cell receptor beta chains below were found in one sample sequenced in a study of blood T cell repertoires in COVID-19. TCRdb's table, derived via immunoSEQ multiplex PCR, lists solely in-frame clones and lacks some. This table holds 150,000 or so clones, roughly 80% found once. Sequenced: peripheral blood. The receptors stem from an elderly man with acute or convalescent COVID-19.

This clone was recorded a few times. The chain combines TRBV25-1 with TRBJ2-7, with 8 bases that match TRBD1. The V gene end was trimmed by 6 bases and the J gene end by 6 bases; junction bases not matched to a gene: 10. The CDR3 loop spans 14 amino acids. CDR1 and CDR2 (germline): MGHDK, SYGVNS. Here the CDR3 DNA reads TGTGCCAGCAGAGGAGACAGGGGTATCAGCGAGCAGTACTTC. It is translated as CASRGDRGISEQYF.

V and J are TRBV4-2 and TRBJ2-5, with D hard to call. Germline lookup yields CDR1 LGHNA and CDR2 YNFKEQ. Trimming pared 1 base from V and 11 bases from J, leaving 14 bases between. This CDR3 is 13 amino acids long. The CDR3 nucleotides read TGTGCCAGCAGCCAAGCAACTGCCCCCCCTCAGTACTTC. Amino acids: CASSQATAPPQYF.

V and J are TRBV10-3 and TRBJ2-5; TRBD1 aligns across 7 bases. The V and J ends lost 11 bases and 2 bases, in that order; junction bases with no gene match: 14. Germline CDR1 ENHRY, CDR2 SYGVKD. The CDR3 covers 15 residues. Written as DNA, the CDR3 is TGTGCCGCCAGACCGCAAGGGGGCAGGCAAGAGACCCAGTACTTC. Protein sequence: CAARPQGGRQETQYF.

The chain recombines TRBV11-2 with TRBJ2-1; TRBD2 agrees at 10 bases. The CDR3 sequence is 16 residues long. V shed 4 bases and J 6 bases; nucleotides not matched to a gene: 9. Germline values: CDR1 SGHAT, CDR2 FQNNGV. The DNA of the CDR3 is TGTGCCAGCAGCTCCCTAGGGCTAGCGGGGGTCAATGAGCAGTTCTTC. It specifies CASSSLGLAGVNEQFF.

The chain recombines TRBV12-5 with TRBJ1-1; possibly TRBD1 for D (5 bases). The CDR3 has 14 amino acids. V shed 9 bases and J shed 0 bases, with 14 bases lying between them. The germline CDR1 and CDR2 sequences are LGHNT and FRNRAP. The CDR3 protein is CASGAGALNTEAFF. The CDR3 nucleotides read TGTGCTAGCGGGGCGGGAGCCCTGAACACTGAAGCTTTCTTT.

This chain connects TRBV15 to TRBJ2-1; D remains unclear. Trimming stripped 3 bases from V and 0 bases from J, with 12 bases between. The germline V gene encodes CDR1 LNHNV and CDR2 YYDKDF (reference sequence). The CDR3 has 16 amino acids. CDR3: CATSSPRLSSYNEQFF. CDR3 nucleotide sequence: TGTGCCACCAGCAGCCCCCGGTTGAGCTCCTACAATGAGCAGTTCTTC.

V is TRBV7-2 and J is TRBJ1-3, with 8 positions matching TRBD1. Unmatched junction bases numbered 6, after V lost 0 bases and J lost 8 bases. CDR3 length equals 15 residues. Germline CDR1 SGHTA, CDR2 FQGNSA. CDR3 sequence: CASSLAAGGIDTIYF. For the CDR3, the DNA is TGTGCCAGCAGCTTAGCGGCAGGGGGCATTGACACCATATATTTT.

The chain employs TRBV11-2 and TRBJ1-1, with a weak D call TRBD1 (5 bases). Looked up from germline, CDR1 is SGHAT and CDR2 is FQNNGV. This CDR3 comprises 13 residues. V was pared by 6 bases and J by 1 base, with 9 bases between. The CDR3 is CASSRQWNTEAFF. CDR3 DNA: TGTGCCAGCAGTCGACAGTGGAACACTGAAGCTTTCTTT.

This clone was counted between two and nine times. This sequence joins TRBV9 and TRBJ1-2, with 9 bases matching TRBD1. V lost 3 bases to trimming and J lost 1 base; unmatched junction nucleotides: 7. The CDR3 extends over 16 amino acids. From germline, CDR1 is SGDLS and CDR2 YYNGEE. For the CDR3, the DNA is TGTGCCAGCAGCGCGAGCCGGGGACAGGGTAACTATGGCTACACCTTC. This gives the protein CASSASRGQGNYGYTF.

This rearrangement joins TRBV5-8 to TRBJ2-5; weak D call: TRBD2 (5 bases). Germline V gene lookup returns CDR1 SGHTS and CDR2 YDEGEE. V lost 4 bases to trimming and J lost 2 bases, with 12 bases between them. The CDR3 is made up of 14 amino acids. The CDR3 nucleotides read TGTGCCAGCAGCCCGCACCCGGGGCAAGAGACCCAGTACTTC. This translates into CASSPHPGQETQYF.

The chain links TRBV19 to TRBJ1-1, with D unresolved. The CDR3 consists of 14 residues. Trimming took off 6 bases at V and 0 bases at J, with 11 bases between the two ends. Per the germline V gene, CDR1 is LNHDA and CDR2 is SQIVND (reference sequence). CDR3 in DNA: TGTGCCAGTAGAGGACTCCTTATGAACACTGAAGCTTTCTTT. Translation gives CASRGLLMNTEAFF.

The chain is built from TRBV30 and TRBJ2-7; D may be TRBD1 (5 bases). Germline V gene lookup returns CDR1 GTSNPN and CDR2 SVGIG (reference sequence). Deletions cut 2 bases from V and 2 bases from J, with 16 bases between. This CDR3 comprises 15 residues. For the CDR3, the DNA is TGTGCCTGGAGTCCGACCTATGGGGCAGCCTACGAGCAGTACTTC. It codes for CAWSPTYGAAYEQYF.

This clone has more than one count but fewer than ten. The gene calls are TRBV4-2 and TRBJ1-1; weak D call: TRBD1 (5 bases). Deletions cut 1 base from V and 7 bases from J, with 16 bases between. The CDR3 is made up of 15 amino acids. Looked up from germline, CDR1 is LGHNA and CDR2 is YNFKEQ. CDR3 in amino acids: CASSQVGDGSVEAFF. The CDR3, as DNA: TGTGCCAGCAGCCAAGTGGGGGACGGGAGCGTTGAAGCTTTCTTT.

The chain uses TRBV6-7 and TRBJ2-7; TRBD1 matches at 9 bases. TRBV6-7 belongs to the ORF category, with a function that is uncertain. CDR3 size: 20 residues. J lost 4 bases, V lost 2 bases, and 21 bases had no gene match. Here the CDR3 DNA reads TGTGCCAGCAGTTACCCTGGGGCGTCGGGACAGGGTATTTTGTTTTACGAGCAGTACTTC. Residues: CASSYPGASGQGILFYEQYF.

The V gene is TRBV3-1 (or the pseudogene TRBV3-2), the J gene TRBJ2-4; 9 nucleotides line up with TRBD2. The CDR3 loop spans 17 amino acids. Per the germline V gene, CDR1 is LGHDT and CDR2 is YNNKEL (reference sequence). The ends lost 2 bases at V and 2 bases at J; junction bases unmatched: 7. The CDR3: CASSQISGGSTKNIQYF. The DNA of the CDR3 is TGTGCCAGCAGCCAAATTAGCGGGGGTTCAACCAAAAACATTCAGTACTTC.

The rearrangement uses TRBV5-1 and TRBJ1-1, with 12 nucleotides matching TRBD1. Germline CDR1 is SGHRS and CDR2 is YFSETQ. V was pared by 4 bases and J by 5 bases, with 9 bases of the junction left unmatched. The CDR3 is made up of 16 amino acids. The CDR3 reads CASSLGTGGAGTEAFF. CDR3 bases: TGCGCCAGCAGCCTGGGGACAGGGGGCGCCGGAACTGAAGCTTTCTTT.

The CDR3 nucleotides read TGTGCCAGCAGCCTACAGGGTTCGTGGAACACTGAAGCTTTCTTT. Residues: CASSLQGSWNTEAFF. This chain uses TRBV2 with TRBJ1-1, with D possibly being TRBD1 (6 bases). The CDR3 contains 15 residues. Trimming cost V 6 bases and J 1 base, with 15 bases left between them. Germline V gene sequence: CDR1 SNHLY, CDR2 FYNNEI.

The chain combines TRBV19 with TRBJ2-5; possible D gene TRBD1, 5 bases. The CDR3 loop spans 14 amino acids. The V gene lost 5 bases and the J gene lost 4 bases, with 14 bases spanning the gap. Germline loops: CDR1 LNHDA, CDR2 SQIVND (reference sequence). The CDR3 is CASSWAGKGETQYF. For the CDR3, the DNA is TGTGCCAGTAGTTGGGCAGGGAAGGGAGAGACCCAGTACTTC.

This clone was observed a single time. The chain recombines TRBV2 with TRBJ2-5; 10 positions agree with TRBD1. The CDR3 length is 12 residues. J was trimmed by 5 bases and V by 11 bases; bases with no gene match: 5. Germline values: CDR1 SNHLY, CDR2 FYNNEI. This CDR3 reads CASGQGRETQYF. Written as DNA, the CDR3 is TGTGCCTCGGGACAGGGGAGGGAGACCCAGTACTTC.

The chain carries TRBV28 and TRBJ2-6; unclear D gene. Trimming removed 8 bases at V and 0 bases at J, with 11 bases between. The germline CDR1 and CDR2 sequences are MDHEN and SYDVKM. CDR3 length: 15 residues. CDR3 coding DNA: TGTGCCAGCGGGCCCCATGGCTCTGGGGCCAACGTCCTGACTTTC. Protein: CASGPHGSGANVLTF.

This clone was recorded a few times. This chain connects TRBV7-3 to TRBJ2-2; 8 bases map to TRBD2. Germline values: CDR1 SGHTA, CDR2 FQGTGA. V gave up 4 bases and J gave up 4 bases; unmatched junction bases: 8. The CDR3 runs to 16 residues. The CDR3 nucleotides read TGTGCCAGCAGCTCCGCGGGGGGCCGACCCACCGGGGAGCTGTTTTTT. Amino acids: CASSSAGGRPTGELFF.

V gene TRBV7-9 combines with J gene TRBJ2-7; TRBD2 matches 8 bases. V lost 3 bases, J lost 5 bases, and 6 bases stayed unmatched. This CDR3 is 14 amino acids long. The germline V gene encodes CDR1 SEHNR and CDR2 FQNEAQ (reference sequence). The CDR3 nucleotides read TGTGCCAGCAGCTTGGGCCCGGGGGGGAACGAGCAGTACGTC. This translates into CASSLGPGGNEQYV.

This chain uses TRBV3-1 (or the pseudogene TRBV3-2) with TRBJ2-1; 7 nucleotides match TRBD2. Losses at the gene ends were 2 bases for V and 9 bases for J; bases not matched to a gene: 1. CDR1 is LGHDT and CDR2 is YNNKEL in the germline V gene (reference sequence). The length of the CDR3 is 12 residues. The chain's CDR3 is CASSQWGGEQFF. The CDR3 DNA follows: TGTGCCAGCAGCCAATGGGGGGGTGAGCAGTTCTTC.

About this clone: Distinct nucleotide sequences in the sample also encode this CDR3. The chain links TRBV5-1 to TRBJ2-5, with 12 bases fitting TRBD2. The CDR3 runs 15 residues. Germline CDR1 SGHRS, CDR2 YFSETQ. Trimming cost V 4 bases and J 2 bases; bases outside gene matches: 3. CDR3 sequence (DNA): TGCGCCAGCAGCCTAACTAGCGGGGGGCAAGAGACCCAGTACTTC. This sequence encodes CASSLTSGGQETQYF.

The chain carries TRBV5-6 and TRBJ2-3; 8 nucleotides align to TRBD2. The CDR3 loop spans 16 amino acids. Germline assignment: CDR1 SGHDT and CDR2 YYEEEE. V trimming: 4 bases; J trimming: 7 bases; junction bases outside the gene matches: 14. CDR3 nucleotides: TGTGCCAGCAGCGGGGGAGCGGGGGCGTTCAGGCATACGCAGTATTTT. As protein: CASSGGAGAFRHTQYF.

The rearrangement joins TRBV28 to TRBJ2-1, with D possibly being TRBD1 (5 bases). Trimming left V 8 bases short and J 9 bases short, with 11 bases between. Germline V lookup: CDR1 MDHEN, CDR2 SYDVKM. This CDR3 contains 11 residues. The CDR3 sequence: CASGQGVEQFF. In DNA, the CDR3 is TGTGCCAGCGGGCAGGGTGTTGAGCAGTTCTTC.